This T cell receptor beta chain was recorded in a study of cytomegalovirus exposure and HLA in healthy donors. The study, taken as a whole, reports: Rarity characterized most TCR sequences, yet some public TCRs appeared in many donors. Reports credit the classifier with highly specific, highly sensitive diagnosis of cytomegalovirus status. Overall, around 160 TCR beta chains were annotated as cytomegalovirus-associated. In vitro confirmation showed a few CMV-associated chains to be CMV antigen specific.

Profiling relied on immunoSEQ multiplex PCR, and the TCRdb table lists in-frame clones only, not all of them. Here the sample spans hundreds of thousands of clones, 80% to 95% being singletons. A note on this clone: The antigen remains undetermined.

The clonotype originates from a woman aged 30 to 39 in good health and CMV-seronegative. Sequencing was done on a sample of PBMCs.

The CDR3 spells CASSLRGPPGELFF. In DNA, the CDR3 is TGTGCCAGCAGCCTAAGGGGGCCCCCCGGGGAGCTGTTTTTT. The V gene is TRBV11-2, the J gene TRBJ2-2, with TRBD1 matching 7 bases. The CDR3 runs to 14 residues. Germline lookup yields CDR1 SGHAT and CDR2 FQNNGV. The junction had 6 bases not matched to a gene; V was cut back by 5 bases and J by 6 bases.